This T cell receptor (beta chain) was observed in a study of T cell clonotyping in hematopoietic cell transplantation. Assay used: immunoSEQ multiplex PCR; TCRdb lists only in-frame clones, some missing. The sample carries 35,000 to 45,000 clones, 94% recorded once. Study-wide points: Broader posttransplant TCR repertoire diversity was predicted by graft donor and pretransplant recipient Inverse Simpson Index values. Pathologically expanded recipient clonotypes increased progressively from day 30 to day 180 as diversity fell. Without cell sorting, CD4 versus CD8 contributions remain unresolved.

The CDR3 totals 15 residues. Germline V CDR1 and CDR2: SGHVS, FQNEAQ. The V gene end was trimmed by 5 bases and the J gene end by 9 bases; junction bases not matched to a gene: 14. Note on this clone: What it binds is unknown.

The material sequenced was peripheral blood mononuclear cells. The gene calls are TRBV7-8 and TRBJ2-5; TRBD2 matches at 8 bases. This clonotype originated in a woman between 50 and 59 years old in good health. Some clones in this sample may be carry-over from other donors' samples. The CDR3 loop is CASSPQNGLANPQYF. The CDR3 coding sequence is TGTGCCAGCAGCCCCCAAAACGGACTAGCTAATCCCCAGTACTTC.